The source of this T cell receptor beta chain is a study of blood T cells in healthy people across ages. A second about 7 to 11 cycle PCR used barcoded and J-beta primers. From the 5' RACE reads, TCRdb called clonotypes with MiXCR, one entry per CDR3 protein. The sample lists about 670,000 distinct CDR3 sequences, approximately 40% occurring once. The CDR3 runs 15 residues. The germline V gene has CDR1 MNHEY and CDR2 SVGEGT. Losses at the gene ends were 5 bases for V and 4 bases for J; bases not matched to a gene: 5. In its sample, this clonotype was seen a few times. Material: blood. The chain couples TRBV6-2 or TRBV6-3 to TRBJ2-1; TRBD1 aligns across 10 bases. The sequence was obtained from a man older than 75 in good health. In DNA, the CDR3 is TGTGCCAGCAGTCCCTTGGACAGGGGGTACAATGAGCAGTTCTTC. Its translation is CASSPLDRGYNEQFF.